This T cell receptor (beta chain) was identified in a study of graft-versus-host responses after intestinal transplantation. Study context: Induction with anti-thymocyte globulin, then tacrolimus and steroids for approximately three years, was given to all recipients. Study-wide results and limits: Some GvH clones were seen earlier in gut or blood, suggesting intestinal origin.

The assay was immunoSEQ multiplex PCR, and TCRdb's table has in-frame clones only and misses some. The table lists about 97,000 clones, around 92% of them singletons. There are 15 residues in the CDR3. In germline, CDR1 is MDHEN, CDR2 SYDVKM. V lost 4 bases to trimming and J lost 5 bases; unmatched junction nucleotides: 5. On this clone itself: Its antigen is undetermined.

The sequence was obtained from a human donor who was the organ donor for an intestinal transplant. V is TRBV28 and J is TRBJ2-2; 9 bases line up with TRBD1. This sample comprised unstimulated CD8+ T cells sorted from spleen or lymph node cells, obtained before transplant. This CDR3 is CASSYSGTGTGELFF. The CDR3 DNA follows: TGTGCCAGCAGTTATTCCGGGACAGGGACCGGGGAGCTGTTTTTT.